This T cell receptor (beta chain) was sequenced for a study of blood T cells in healthy people across ages (dated by TCRdb to the mid-2010s). Study-wide context: In model experiments, template switching captured about one uniquely barcoded TCR beta cDNA molecule for every two T cells. The donors were split into four age groups: young (average around 16 years), middle-aged (about 40), aged (approximately 60) and long-lived (roughly 80). Two additional independent replicas of 1 million unique cDNA reads from the same blood draw were analyzed for two donors (one aged 18 to 30 and one aged 80 or older). To track age-related changes in TCR beta repertoire diversity, the study relied on deep sequencing normalized with unique cDNA molecular identifiers. To avoid experimental bias, donors of different ages were distributed randomly across sequencing lanes. Results the study describes overall, beyond this receptor: A strong correlation was found between observed TCR beta diversity and the percentage of naive T cells measured by flow cytometry. Bulk unsorted PBMC profiling prevented conclusive comparison of naive and antigen-experienced compartments. Because donor CMV infection status was unknown, age-related changes in expanded clonotypes were potentially confounded. Total diversity estimates from one million sequenced T cells were considered lower bounds and underestimates. Compared with the aged group, the long-lived group had more naive CD4+ T cells, fewer expanded clones and increased TCR diversity, a pattern suggesting age selection. Observed TCR beta diversity per million T cells fell roughly linearly with age, and a significant reduction was already apparent by age approximately 40.

Per the germline V gene (reference sequence), DFQATT is the CDR1 and SNEGSKA is the CDR2. The cysteine opens and the phenylalanine closes a CDR3 of 14 amino acids. Of the read, only the CDR3 DNA is kept; its 42 bases are in frame from base 1. V is pared back by 7 bases and J by 4 bases, with 19 bases lying between the germline termini. Remarks on this clonotype: Its antigen target is currently unknown. No base qualities exist here, and no much larger clone lies one base off it.

The donors were about 40 Caucasian individuals from Russia, aged 6 to 90 years, who were systemically healthy. Approximately 9 milliliters of peripheral blood were collected from each donor into EDTA-treated Vacutainer tubes. Ficoll-Paque density-gradient centrifugation was used to isolate PBMCs, with at least 7 million obtained per sample. Trizol reagent was used to extract total RNA from PBMCs, with at least 6 micrograms per sample. The percentages of naive CD45RAhigh/CD27high T cells were determined by flow cytometry on a PBMC aliquot from every donor. Library preparation used 5' RACE. TCRdb records Illumina HiSeq 2500 as the sequencer. A second roughly 7 to 11 cycle PCR used a sample-barcoded 5' primer and a J-beta primer mix. A template-switch 5' adaptor carrying 12 random nucleotides introduced a unique molecular identifier onto each TCR beta cDNA molecule. At least 3 million CDR3-containing paired-end reads were obtained from each sample. First-strand cDNA was synthesized from all RNA with the Mint cDNA synthesis kit, primed by a TRBC-specific oligonucleotide. Following uracil-DNA glycosylase treatment, all cDNA underwent a first 18-cycle PCR with the universal primers M1SS and BC2_uni_R. The study's processing was this. Normalization of each sample was performed by random selection of 1 million high-quality reads, each carrying a distinct molecular identifier. Instead of being binned into consensus sequences, reads that shared molecular identifiers were thrown out. MiTCR, with a Q25 quality threshold and the strictest error-elimination algorithm, was used for CDR3 identification, clonotype clustering and error correction. A nonparametric unseen species model using Euler transformation provided a lower-bound estimate of total TCR beta diversity. TCRdb cleaned the public reads at Q25 with fastp, built clones with MiXCR and kept in-frame beta chains. Rows matching on CDR3 protein sequence are summarized as one entry with the most common DNA and genes. The V and J calls come from TCRdb's annotation, not from the publication. The sample table contains over 1,300,000 distinct CDR3 sequences; only one count was recorded for 55% to 75% of them. The ten largest account for about 6.3% of the sample.

The TCR comes from a man aged 18-30 years in good health. The chain couples TRBV20-1 to TRBJ1-1; a tentative D match to TRBD1 spans 6 bases. Sequenced material: blood. The DNA sequence reads TGCAGTGAGAAGTGGTCGGGGGCGGGCACTGAAGCTTTCTTT. This gives the protein CSEKWSGAGTEAFF.